A selection of T cell receptor beta chains follows, all from one sample in a study of somatic mutations in cytotoxic T cells in rheumatoid arthritis. Clones were read by immunoSEQ multiplex PCR, and TCRdb kept only the in-frame ones, dropping some. The sample contains tens of thousands of clones, around 83% of which appear only once. What was sequenced was CD8+ T cells sorted from blood. The origin of the receptors is an adult with rheumatoid arthritis. Each CDR3 is given with its conserved first and last residue. A D gene is named only where the DNA matches it firmly. Some rows have no size entry. The others give once, few or many, or a class for an expanded clone.

CDR3 DNA	CDR3 protein	V gene	D gene	clone size	J gene
TGTGCCAGCTCGATGGGACACTATGGCTACACCTTC	CASSMGHYGYTF	TRBV18	NA	few	TRBJ1-2
TGTGCCGGGGAGACAGGGCCCGGCGAGCAGTACTTC	CAGETGPGEQYF	TRBV7-9	TRBD1	NA	TRBJ2-7
TGTGCCAGCAGTTTATGGGGACAGTTAGGGAACACTGAAGCTTTCTTT	CASSLWGQLGNTEAFF	TRBV28	TRBD1	NA	TRBJ1-1
TGCAGCGCTGATGCGGGACTAGCGACAGATACGCAGTATTTT	CSADAGLATDTQYF	TRBV29-1	TRBD2	NA	TRBJ2-3
TGTGCCATCAGGGGGACTAGCGGGACCATGACAGATACGCAGTATTTT	CAIRGTSGTMTDTQYF	TRBV10-3	TRBD2	NA	TRBJ2-3
TGTGCCAGCAGGGCCGGTTACAATGAGCAGTTCTTC	CASRAGYNEQFF	TRBV6-5	NA	NA	TRBJ2-1
TGTGCCACCAGCAGGCCAACTAGCGGGAGACACGAGCAGTACTTC	CATSRPTSGRHEQYF	TRBV15	TRBD2	NA	TRBJ2-7
TGTGCCAGCACCTGGACAGGGAATACTGAAGCTTTCTTT	CASTWTGNTEAFF	TRBV5-6	TRBD1	few	TRBJ1-1
TGTGCCAGCAGCGTATGGGAGGGAGCATACGAGCAGTACTTC	CASSVWEGAYEQYF	TRBV19	TRBD2	NA	TRBJ2-7
TGTGCCAGCAGCCGTCCCGGGACAGGGGTTAGGACAGATACGCAGTATTTT	CASSRPGTGVRTDTQYF	TRBV7-2	TRBD1	once	TRBJ2-3
TGTGCCAGCAGCTTAGTTCCGAGCTCCTACAATGAGCAGTTCTTC	CASSLVPSSYNEQFF	TRBV11-2	NA	NA	TRBJ2-1
TGTGCTAGCAGCTTAGCAGGGCCAAATGAAAAACTGTTTTTT	CASSLAGPNEKLFF	TRBV7-7	NA	NA	TRBJ1-4
TGTGCCAGCAGGCCGCTGGGAGGCGAGACCCAGTACTTC	CASRPLGGETQYF	TRBV2	NA	NA	TRBJ2-5
TGTGCCAGCACGAGCTTGGGGCGGGAGGATGAGCAGTTCTTC	CASTSLGREDEQFF	TRBV7-2	TRBD2	NA	TRBJ2-1
TGCAGCGTGATAGGGGACTATGGCTACACCTTC	CSVIGDYGYTF	TRBV29-1	NA	NA	TRBJ1-2
TGTGCCAGCAGTTTCGGGACAGGGGCTACAGATACGCAGTATTTT	CASSFGTGATDTQYF	TRBV6-1	TRBD1	once	TRBJ2-3
TGTGCCAGCAGCGAGGGCAGGGTGGAGGTTTATAATTCACCCCTCCACTTT	CASSEGRVEVYNSPLHF	TRBV2	NA	NA	TRBJ1-6
TGTGCCAGCAGTGAGGGACAGGTTGATGGCTACACCTTC	CASSEGQVDGYTF	TRBV25-1	TRBD1	NA	TRBJ1-2
TGTGCCAGCAACACTAATGATTTCGAAGCTTTCTTT	CASNTNDFEAFF	TRBV5-6	NA	NA	TRBJ1-1
TGTGCCAGCACGGCGTACGCTAGGAGGGCAGATACGCAGTATTTT	CASTAYARRADTQYF	TRBV7-8	NA	NA	TRBJ2-3
TGTGCCAGCAGCAATAGCGGTAATCAGCCCCAGCATTTT	CASSNSGNQPQHF	TRBV13	NA	NA	TRBJ1-5
TGTGCCAGCAGCTTAACAGGGGGCGCCGAGACCCAGTACTTC	CASSLTGGAETQYF	TRBV7-3	TRBD1	NA	TRBJ2-5
TGTGCCAGCAGCTTTTCTTGGGAGCAGTTCTTC	CASSFSWEQFF	TRBV7-9	NA	NA	TRBJ2-1
TGTGCCAGCAGTGCCCACAGATACGAGCAGTACTTC	CASSAHRYEQYF	TRBV27	NA	NA	TRBJ2-7
TGTGCCAGCAGCTTTGCGGGAGCCGCCTACGAGCAGTACTTC	CASSFAGAAYEQYF	TRBV7-8	TRBD2	NA	TRBJ2-7
TGTGCCAGCAGCTCCCGGGGCAGCGGTCGGGGGACCCAGTACTTC	CASSSRGSGRGTQYF	TRBV13	NA	few	TRBJ2-5
TGTGCCAGCAGAAAAAGAGGGACAGGGGGGGTTGCCCAGTACTTC	CASRKRGTGGVAQYF	TRBV6-1	TRBD1	NA	TRBJ2-5
TGTGCCAGCAGCTTAACTAGCGGGGGTGACAATGAGCAGTTCTTC	CASSLTSGGDNEQFF	TRBV11-2	TRBD2	NA	TRBJ2-1
TGTGCTAGCAGCCCGGGACTAGCGGGAGCAGATACGCAGTATTTT	CASSPGLAGADTQYF	TRBV7-7	TRBD2	NA	TRBJ2-3
TGTGCCAGCAGCCGGAGCGGGAGGGTCCACAATGAGCAGTTCTTC	CASSRSGRVHNEQFF	TRBV7-8	TRBD2	NA	TRBJ2-1
TGTGCCAGCAGTTTAAGCGGCTACAATGAGCAGTTCTTC	CASSLSGYNEQFF	TRBV6-5	NA	NA	TRBJ2-1
TGTGCCAGCAGCGTAAGAGAAGATGGGACAGGCCCTGGCTACACCTTC	CASSVREDGTGPGYTF	TRBV9	TRBD1	NA	TRBJ1-2
TGTGCCAGCAGCTTGGGCGGGACAAGCACCTACGAGCAGTACTTC	CASSLGGTSTYEQYF	TRBV5-6	NA	NA	TRBJ2-7
TGTGCCAGCAGTTTATCTGCGGGTATACGGGAGCAGTACTTC	CASSLSAGIREQYF	TRBV27	NA	once	TRBJ2-7
TGTGCCAGCAGTACTGGACACCCAAATAGCAATCAGCCCCAGCATTTT	CASSTGHPNSNQPQHF	TRBV27	NA	medium-sized	TRBJ1-5
TGTGCCAGCAGCTCCGTACAGGGGAGTGGATATGGCTACACCTTC	CASSSVQGSGYGYTF	TRBV7-9	TRBD1	NA	TRBJ1-2
TGTGCCAGCAGCCCAGTCTCCAGGGAGAATGAAAAACTGTTTTTT	CASSPVSRENEKLFF	TRBV7-9	NA	NA	TRBJ1-4
TGTGCCAGTAGTATTATGAAGGGTTCTAATGAAAAACTGTTTTTT	CASSIMKGSNEKLFF	TRBV19	NA	NA	TRBJ1-4
TGTGCCACCAGCAACCGAACAAGGCCCTCCACAGATACGCAGTATTTT	CATSNRTRPSTDTQYF	TRBV15	NA	NA	TRBJ2-3
TGTGCCAGTAGTATAGGACTAGCGGGAGAAGGGGCGGCCGGGGAGCTGTTTTTT	CASSIGLAGEGAAGELFF	TRBV19	TRBD2	NA	TRBJ2-2
TGTGCCAGCAGCCTGGGGGTTGGAAGCAATCAGCCCCAGCATTTT	CASSLGVGSNQPQHF	TRBV5-6	NA	NA	TRBJ1-5
TGTGCCACCAGCGGGACAGGGAAAGAAAAACTGTTTTTT	CATSGTGKEKLFF	TRBV15	TRBD1	NA	TRBJ1-4
TGTGCTAGTGGTTCACCCCCCCAGCGGGGCTACTACGAGCAGTACTTC	CASGSPPQRGYYEQYF	TRBV12-5	TRBD2	NA	TRBJ2-7
TGCGCCAGCAGCCAAGCTTGGGACCAAACTAGCGGGGGGGAGACCCAGTACTTC	CASSQAWDQTSGGETQYF	TRBV4-3	TRBD2	NA	TRBJ2-5
TGTGCCAGCAGTTTATCAGGACAGGGGCCTGGCTACACCTTC	CASSLSGQGPGYTF	TRBV28	TRBD1	NA	TRBJ1-2